This TCR beta chain originates from a study of blood T cells in healthy people across ages. Study findings and constraints: Unknown CMV status may confound age-related changes in expanded clones.

This CDR3 has 12 residues. Trimming pared 8 bases from V and 5 bases from J, leaving 12 bases between. The germline V gene has CDR1 WSHSY and CDR2 SAAADI. Details on this clonotype: As yet, its antigen is unknown.

A second PCR of 7 to 11 cycles used a sample-barcoded 5' primer and a J-beta primer mix. A template-switch adaptor containing 12 random nucleotides labeled each cDNA molecule. TCRdb reprocessed the 5' RACE reads via MiXCR and lists one record per CDR3 protein. The data show fewer than 600,000 distinct CDR3 sequences, with about 25% seen just once and approximately 3.3% held by the top ten. The same sample was also studied in work on T cells of mothers and their children. Per that study: The study found slightly higher but non-significant overlap in related versus unrelated mother-child pairs.

This sequence originates from a boy aged 2 to 10 in good health. The chain links TRBV10-2 to TRBJ2-5; D perhaps matches TRBD1 (5 bases). Specimen: blood. This CDR3 is CASGADGETQYF. The CDR3, as DNA: TGCGCCAGCGGGGCAGATGGGGAGACCCAGTACTTC.